This passage covers 6 T cell receptor beta chains from one sample sequenced in a study of cytomegalovirus exposure and HLA in healthy donors. The PCR made use of 60 Vbeta and 13 Jbeta primers. Libraries were prepared by immunoSEQ multiplex PCR; TCRdb keeps only in-frame clonotypes and omits some of them. The ten top clones account for roughly 2.5%, within a sample of more than 110,000 clones. Source material: PBMCs. The receptor source for this set is a man aged 35 to 55 in good health and CMV-seronegative.

The V call is TRBV9, the J call TRBJ2-1; TRBD2 aligns across 12 bases. The CDR3 is 17 amino acids. The germline gives CDR1 SGDLS, CDR2 YYNGEE. V gave up 2 bases and J gave up 4 bases; unmatched junction bases: 7. For the CDR3, the DNA is TGTGCCAGCAGCGTTACTAGCGGGGGGAATGTGTACAATGAGCAGTTCTTC. It is translated as CASSVTSGGNVYNEQFF.

The chain carries TRBV9 and TRBJ2-2, with 11 nucleotides matching TRBD1. The trim removed 7 bases at V and 3 bases at J, leaving 8 bases unmatched. The germline gives CDR1 SGDLS, CDR2 YYNGEE. CDR3 length equals 16 residues. The CDR3 loop is CASELGQGAHTGELFF. The CDR3 DNA is TGTGCCAGCGAACTAGGACAGGGGGCGCACACCGGGGAGCTGTTTTTT.

J is TRBJ2-7 and V is TRBV9; 11 bases align to TRBD1. CDR1 and CDR2 (germline): SGDLS, YYNGEE. The trim removed 4 bases at V and 2 bases at J, leaving 5 bases unmatched. The CDR3 has 15 residues. In nucleotides, the CDR3 is TGTGCCAGCAGCTTGGGACAGGGGGGAACCTACGAGCAGTACTTC. Translated, it gives CASSLGQGGTYEQYF.

The rearrangement uses TRBV27 and TRBJ1-2, with TRBD1 matching over 12 bases. Germline V gene data show CDR1 as MNHEY and CDR2 as SMNVEV (reference sequence). With V trimmed by 5 bases and J by 7 bases, 11 bases remained unmatched. The CDR3 loop spans 16 amino acids. The CDR3 loop reads CASSPLGQGALVGYTF. DNA of the CDR3: TGTGCCAGCAGTCCTTTGGGACAGGGGGCCCTGGTTGGCTACACCTTC.

V usage is TRBV19 and J usage is TRBJ1-5; 7 bases fit TRBD1. CDR3 length equals 13 residues. The V and J ends lost 6 bases and 6 bases, in that order; junction bases with no gene match: 5. Germline CDR1 LNHDA, CDR2 SQIVND (reference sequence). CDR3 DNA sequence: TGTGCCAGTAGGACAGGGCTTTTTCAGCCCCAGCATTTT. It specifies CASRTGLFQPQHF.

The V gene is TRBV10-3, the J gene TRBJ2-5, with TRBD2 matching 7 bases. Germline V CDR1 and CDR2: ENHRY, SYGVKD. Losses at the gene ends were 0 bases for V and 1 base for J; bases not matched to a gene: 11. This CDR3 has 18 residues. The CDR3 region has the DNA TGTGCCATCAGTGAGTCTGGGAAACGGGGGGACCTCCAAGAGACCCAGTACTTC. Its translation: CAISESGKRGDLQETQYF.